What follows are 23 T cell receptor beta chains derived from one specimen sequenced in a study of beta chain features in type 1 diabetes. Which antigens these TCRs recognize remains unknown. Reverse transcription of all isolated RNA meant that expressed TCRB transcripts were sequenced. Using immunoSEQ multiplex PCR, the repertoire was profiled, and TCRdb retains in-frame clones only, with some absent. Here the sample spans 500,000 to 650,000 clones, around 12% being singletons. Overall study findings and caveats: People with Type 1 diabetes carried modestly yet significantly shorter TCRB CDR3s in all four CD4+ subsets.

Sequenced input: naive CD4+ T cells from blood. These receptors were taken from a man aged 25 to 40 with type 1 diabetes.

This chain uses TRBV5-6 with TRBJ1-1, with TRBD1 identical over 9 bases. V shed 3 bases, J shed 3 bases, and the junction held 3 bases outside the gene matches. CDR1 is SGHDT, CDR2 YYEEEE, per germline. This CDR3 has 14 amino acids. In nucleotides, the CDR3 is TGTGCCAGCAGCTGGGACAGGGCGGACACTGAAGCTTTCTTT. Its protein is CASSWDRADTEAFF.

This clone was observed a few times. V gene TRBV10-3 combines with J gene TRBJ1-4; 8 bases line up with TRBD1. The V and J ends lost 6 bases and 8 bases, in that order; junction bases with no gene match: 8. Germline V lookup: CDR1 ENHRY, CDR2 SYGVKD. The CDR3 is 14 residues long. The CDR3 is CAIRGDRRDEKLFF. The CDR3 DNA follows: TGTGCCATCAGGGGGGACAGGCGGGACGAAAAACTGTTTTTT.

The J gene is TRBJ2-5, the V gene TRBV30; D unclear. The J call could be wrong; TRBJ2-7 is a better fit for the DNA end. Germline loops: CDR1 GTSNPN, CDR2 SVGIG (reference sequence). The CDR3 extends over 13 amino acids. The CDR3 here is CAWSVAISYEQYF. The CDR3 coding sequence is TGTGCCTGGAGTGTCGCGATCTCCTACGAGCAGTACTTC.

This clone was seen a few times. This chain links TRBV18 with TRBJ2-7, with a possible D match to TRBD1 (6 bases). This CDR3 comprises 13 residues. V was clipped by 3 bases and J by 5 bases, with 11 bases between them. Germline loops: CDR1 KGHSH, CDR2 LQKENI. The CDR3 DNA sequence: TGTGCCAGCTCACCTTCACAGGGAAACGAGCAGTACTTC. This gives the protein CASSPSQGNEQYF.

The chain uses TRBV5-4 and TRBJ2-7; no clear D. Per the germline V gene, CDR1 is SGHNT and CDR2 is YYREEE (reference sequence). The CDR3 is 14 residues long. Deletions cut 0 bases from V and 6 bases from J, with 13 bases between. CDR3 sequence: CASSLVEGAGEQYF. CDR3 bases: TGTGCCAGCAGCTTGGTGGAAGGTGCCGGCGAGCAGTACTTC. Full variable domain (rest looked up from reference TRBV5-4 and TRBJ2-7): ETGVTQSPTHLIKTRGQQVTLRCSSQSGHNTVSWYQQALGQGPQFIFQYYREEENGRGNFPPRFSGLQFPNYSSELNVNALELDDSALYLCASSLVEGAGEQYFGPGTRLTVT.

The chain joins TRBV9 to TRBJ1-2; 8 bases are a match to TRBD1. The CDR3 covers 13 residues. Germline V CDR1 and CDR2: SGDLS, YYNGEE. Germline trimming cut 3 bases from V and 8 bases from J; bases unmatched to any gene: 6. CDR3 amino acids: CASSADRVGGYTF. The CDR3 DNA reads TGTGCCAGCAGCGCGGACAGGGTGGGAGGCTACACCTTC.

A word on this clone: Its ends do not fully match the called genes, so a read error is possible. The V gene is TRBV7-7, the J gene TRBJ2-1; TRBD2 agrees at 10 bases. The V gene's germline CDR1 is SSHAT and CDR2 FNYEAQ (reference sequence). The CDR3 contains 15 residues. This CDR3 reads CASSPGTSDYNEQFF. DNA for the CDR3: TGTGCTAGCAGCCCTGGGACTAGCGACTACAATGAGCAGTTCTTC.

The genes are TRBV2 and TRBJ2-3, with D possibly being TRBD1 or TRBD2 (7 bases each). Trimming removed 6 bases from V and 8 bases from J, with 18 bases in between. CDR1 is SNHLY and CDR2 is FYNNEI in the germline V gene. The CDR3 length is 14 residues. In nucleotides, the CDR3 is TGTGCCAGCAGCCCGACAGGGAGGGGGGGTACGCAGTATTTT. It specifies CASSPTGRGGTQYF.

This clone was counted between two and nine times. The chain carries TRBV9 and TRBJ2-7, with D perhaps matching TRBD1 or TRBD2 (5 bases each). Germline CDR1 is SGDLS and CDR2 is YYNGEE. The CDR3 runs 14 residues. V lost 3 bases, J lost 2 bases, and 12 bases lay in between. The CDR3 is CASSATGTTYEQYF. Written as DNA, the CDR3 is TGTGCCAGCAGCGCCACCGGGACCACCTACGAGCAGTACTTC.

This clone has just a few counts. The CDR3 loop is CASSPLGGGGREQFF. DNA of the CDR3: TGTGCCAGCAGCCCACTGGGAGGCGGGGGCAGAGAGCAGTTCTTC. This chain uses TRBV9 with TRBJ2-1; tentative D call: TRBD2 (7 bases). The CDR3 runs 15 residues. Germline values: CDR1 SGDLS, CDR2 YYNGEE. Trimming cost V 4 bases and J 10 bases, with 21 bases left between them.

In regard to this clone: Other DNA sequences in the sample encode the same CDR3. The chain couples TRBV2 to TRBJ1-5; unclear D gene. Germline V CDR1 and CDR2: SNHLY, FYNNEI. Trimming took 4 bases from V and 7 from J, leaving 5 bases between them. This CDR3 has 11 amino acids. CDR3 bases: TGTGCCAGCAGTGCCGGGCAGCCCCAGCATTTT. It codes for CASSAGQPQHF.

The CDR3 loop is CASSSRDPGPYEQYF. CDR3 DNA sequence: TGTGCCAGCAGCTCCCGGGACCCCGGCCCCTACGAGCAGTACTTC. V and J are TRBV7-9 and TRBJ2-7; the D gene could be TRBD1 or TRBD2 (5 bases each). Germline lookup yields CDR1 SEHNR and CDR2 FQNEAQ (reference sequence). The V end lost 4 bases, the J end lost 2 bases, and 15 bases lay between the germline ends. This CDR3 contains 15 residues.

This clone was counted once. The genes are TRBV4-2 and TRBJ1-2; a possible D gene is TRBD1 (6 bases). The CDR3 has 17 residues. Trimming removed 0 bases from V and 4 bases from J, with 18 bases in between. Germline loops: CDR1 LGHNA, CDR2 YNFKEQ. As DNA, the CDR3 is TGTGCCAGCAGCCAAGATCGGGGGGCCGAGAGGGCCTATGGCTACACCTTC. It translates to CASSQDRGAERAYGYTF.

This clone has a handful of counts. This CDR3 is CASGGYGSTDTQYF. The CDR3 DNA is TGTGCCTCGGGCGGGTACGGGAGCACAGATACGCAGTATTTT. This sequence joins TRBV10-3 and TRBJ2-3; D is perhaps TRBD2 (5 bases). This CDR3 has 14 residues. Trimming stripped 11 bases from V and 0 bases from J, with 15 bases between. Per germline, CDR1 ENHRY and CDR2 SYGVKD.

The CDR3 spells CASSDRWGNQPQHF. CDR3 bases: TGTGCCAGCTCGGACAGGTGGGGCAATCAGCCCCAGCATTTT. J is TRBJ1-5 and V is TRBV2, with 7 positions matching TRBD1. This CDR3 region has 14 residues. The germline CDR1 and CDR2 sequences are SNHLY and FYNNEI. The V segment lost 8 bases and the J segment 2 bases; nucleotides outside the gene matches: 6.

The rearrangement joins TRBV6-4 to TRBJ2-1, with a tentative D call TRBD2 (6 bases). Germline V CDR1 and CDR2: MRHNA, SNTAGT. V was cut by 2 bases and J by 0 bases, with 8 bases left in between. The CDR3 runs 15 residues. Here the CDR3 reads CASSDMGGSYNEQFF. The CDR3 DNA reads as TGTGCCAGCAGTGACATGGGGGGCTCCTACAATGAGCAGTTCTTC.

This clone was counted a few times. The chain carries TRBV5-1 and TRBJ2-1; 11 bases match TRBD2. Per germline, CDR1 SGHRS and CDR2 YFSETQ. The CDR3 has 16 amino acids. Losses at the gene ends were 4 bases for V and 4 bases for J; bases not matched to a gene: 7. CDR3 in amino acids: CASSNPTSGAYNEQFF. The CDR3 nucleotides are TGCGCCAGCAGCAACCCGACTAGCGGGGCATACAATGAGCAGTTCTTC.

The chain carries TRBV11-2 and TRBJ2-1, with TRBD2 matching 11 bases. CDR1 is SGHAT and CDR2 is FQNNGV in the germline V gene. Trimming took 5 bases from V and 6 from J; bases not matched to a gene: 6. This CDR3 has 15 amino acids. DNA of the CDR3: TGTGCCAGCAGCCGGACTAGCGGGTTGGCCAATGAGCAGTTCTTC. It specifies CASSRTSGLANEQFF.

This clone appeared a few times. In DNA form, the CDR3 reads TGCGCCAGCAGCCAAGATCGAGGCAGGGGAGGCGATGGCTACACCTTC. It codes for CASSQDRGRGGDGYTF. The V and J genes are TRBV4-3 and TRBJ1-2; D might be TRBD1 (6 bases). Deletions cut 0 bases from V and 6 bases from J, with 17 bases between. The germline V gene encodes CDR1 LGHNA and CDR2 YSLEER. This CDR3 is built from 16 residues.

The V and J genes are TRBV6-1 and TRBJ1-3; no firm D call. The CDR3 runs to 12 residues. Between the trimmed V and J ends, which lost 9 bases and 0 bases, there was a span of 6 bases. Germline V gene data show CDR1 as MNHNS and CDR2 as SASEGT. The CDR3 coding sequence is TGTGCCAGTTGCCACTCTGGAAACACCATATATTTT. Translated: CASCHSGNTIYF.

CDR3 residues: CASSPRGDTQYF. The CDR3, as DNA: TGTGCCAGCAGCCCCAGGGGAGATACGCAGTATTTT. This chain joins TRBV14 and TRBJ2-3, with D possibly being TRBD1 (6 bases). The CDR3 sequence is 12 residues long. The germline CDR1 and CDR2 sequences are SGHDN and FVKESK. The ends were cut back, 4 bases at V and 5 bases at J, with 7 bases in the middle.

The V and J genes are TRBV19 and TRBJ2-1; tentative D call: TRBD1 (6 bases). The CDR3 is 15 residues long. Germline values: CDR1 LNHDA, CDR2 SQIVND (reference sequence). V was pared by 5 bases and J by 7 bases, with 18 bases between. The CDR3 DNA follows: TGTGCCAGTAGTTCATTAGGGGATCAGGGGAATGAGCAGTTCTTC. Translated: CASSSLGDQGNEQFF.

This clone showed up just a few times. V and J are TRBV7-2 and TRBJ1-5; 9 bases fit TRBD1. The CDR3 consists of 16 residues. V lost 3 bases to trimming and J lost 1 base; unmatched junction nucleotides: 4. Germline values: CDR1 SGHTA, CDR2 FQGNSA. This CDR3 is CASSLGQGISNQPQHF. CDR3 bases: TGTGCCAGCAGCTTGGGACAGGGAATCAGCAATCAGCCCCAGCATTTT.